Below are 25 T cell receptor beta chains sequenced from a single sample in a study of blood T cell repertoires in COVID-19. Generated by immunoSEQ multiplex PCR, the TCRdb table keeps only in-frame clones and is missing some. The top ten hold roughly 8% of the sample, which has approximately 500,000 clones, roughly 91% seen once. The specimen sequenced was peripheral blood. The receptors shown here come from a woman aged 45-60 years with COVID-19, enrolled during active disease.

The chain carries TRBV4-2 and TRBJ1-2; a weak D match, TRBD1 (6 bases). The length of the CDR3 is 13 residues. Germline V CDR1 and CDR2: LGHNA, YNFKEQ. V lost 2 bases to trimming and J lost 5 bases, with 9 bases between them. CDR3 DNA sequence: TGTGCCAGCAGCCAAACAGGGCCTTATGGCTACACCTTC. Protein product: CASSQTGPYGYTF.

J is TRBJ1-6 and V is TRBV7-2; D is uncertain. CDR1 and CDR2 (germline): SGHTA, FQGNSA. This CDR3 has 13 amino acids. Trimming took 6 bases from V and 8 from J, leaving 11 bases between them. The CDR3 spells CASSPDGDSPLHF. The CDR3 DNA reads TGTGCCAGCAGTCCAGACGGGGATTCACCCCTCCACTTT.

The rearrangement links TRBV6-1 to TRBJ1-1, with TRBD1 identical over 8 bases. The CDR3 covers 15 residues. Germline CDR1 is MNHNS and CDR2 is SASEGT. J was trimmed by 0 bases and V by 1 base; bases with no gene match: 1. The CDR3 region has the DNA TGTGCCAGCAGTGAAGAGACAGGGGTGAACACTGAAGCTTTCTTT. Its protein is CASSEETGVNTEAFF.

The J gene is TRBJ2-3, the V gene TRBV27; D is perhaps TRBD2 (6 bases). Germline V lookup: CDR1 MNHEY, CDR2 SMNVEV (reference sequence). Trimming took 7 bases from V and 4 from J, leaving 12 bases between them. The CDR3 extends over 13 amino acids. Here the CDR3 reads CASTGGGADTQYF. In nucleotides, the CDR3 is TGTGCCAGCACTGGGGGAGGCGCAGATACGCAGTATTTT.

The chain links TRBV5-5 to TRBJ2-7; D perhaps matches TRBD2 (6 bases). Trimming left V 4 bases short and J 1 base short, with 18 bases between. CDR1 is SGHKS, CDR2 YYEKEE, per germline (reference sequence). This CDR3 spans 16 amino acids. CDR3 protein: CASSLGGGMWSYEQYF. The CDR3 region has the DNA TGTGCCAGCAGCCTGGGTGGGGGGATGTGGTCCTACGAGCAGTACTTC.

The rearrangement joins TRBV7-3 to TRBJ2-1, with TRBD2 matching over 10 bases. From germline, CDR1 is SGHTA and CDR2 FQGTGA. The CDR3 has 16 residues. V lost 4 bases to trimming and J lost 7 bases; unmatched junction nucleotides: 10. CDR3 loop: CASSSSSGGAQNEQFF. In DNA form, the CDR3 reads TGTGCCAGCAGCTCTTCCAGCGGGGGGGCCCAGAATGAGCAGTTCTTC.

V is TRBV10-3 and J is TRBJ1-3; 10 bases align to TRBD1. Germline CDR1 is ENHRY and CDR2 is SYGVKD. V dropped 6 bases and J dropped 3; count of bases not matched to a gene: 5. The CDR3 totals 15 residues. CDR3 DNA sequence: TGTGCCATCAGCGAGACAGGGGGCAGTGGAAACACCATATATTTT. This sequence encodes CAISETGGSGNTIYF.

This chain connects TRBV2 to TRBJ2-7, with 8 bases identical to TRBD1. Per germline, CDR1 SNHLY and CDR2 FYNNEI. With 6 bases clipped from V and 7 bases from J, the junction kept 5 bases outside the gene matches. This CDR3 contains 12 residues. CDR3 coding DNA: TGTGCCAGCAGGTTACAGGGGGGAGAGCAGTACTTC. Translated: CASRLQGGEQYF.

The CDR3 DNA reads as TGTGCCAGCACGGGGTTCATTGAAACTGAAGCTTTCTTT. It is translated as CASTGFIETEAFF. V and J are TRBV6-5 and TRBJ1-1, with no clear D. Germline V gene lookup returns CDR1 MNHEY and CDR2 SVGAGI. Trimming cost V 7 bases and J 5 bases, with 14 bases left between them. The CDR3 runs 13 residues.

V is TRBV5-4 and J is TRBJ1-1; a possible D gene is TRBD1 (6 bases). The CDR3 has 16 residues. The germline V and J ends were trimmed by 2 bases and 0 bases, with 14 bases remaining between them. Germline V gene lookup returns CDR1 SGHNT and CDR2 YYREEE (reference sequence). CDR3 DNA: TGTGCCAGCAGCTTTAGACCGGGACACCTGAACACTGAAGCTTTCTTT. Translating it yields CASSFRPGHLNTEAFF.

V usage is TRBV11-3 and J usage is TRBJ2-3, with 11 positions matching TRBD2. Unmatched junction bases numbered 8, after V lost 5 bases and J lost 4 bases. The CDR3 is 16 residues long. CDR1 and CDR2 (germline): SGHNT, YENEEA. The chain's CDR3 is CASSISGGASPDTQYF. The CDR3, as DNA: TGTGCCAGCAGCATTAGCGGGGGGGCCTCCCCAGATACGCAGTATTTT. Based on the CDR3 plus reference TRBV11-3 and TRBJ2-3, the full variable domain is EAGVVQSPRYKIIEKKQPVAFWCNPISGHNTLYWYLQNLGQGPELLIRYENEEAVDDSQLPKDRFSAERLKGVDSTLKIQPAELGDSAVYLCASSISGGASPDTQYFGPGTRLTVL.

This chain connects TRBV24-1 to TRBJ2-2, with TRBD2 matching over 11 bases. The CDR3 covers 17 residues. The trim removed 6 bases at V and 6 bases at J, leaving 11 bases unmatched. Germline CDR1 KGHDR, CDR2 SFDVKD. DNA of the CDR3: TGTGCCACCAGTTCCGTGACTAGCGGGGTGGGGGCCGGGGAGCTGTTTTTT. Translating gives CATSSVTSGVGAGELFF.

V is TRBV7-9 and J is TRBJ1-4, with D possibly TRBD1 on 5 matching bases. Germline CDR1 reads SEHNR; CDR2 reads FQNEAQ (reference sequence). Trimming left V 3 bases short and J 4 bases short, with 15 bases between. The CDR3 contains 16 residues. This CDR3 reads CASSLATLGGNEKLFF. DNA of the CDR3: TGTGCCAGCAGCTTGGCCACACTCGGGGGTAATGAAAAACTGTTTTTT.

The CDR3 coding sequence is TGCGCCAGTGTTCGGGATAGGAAGCAGGGGTTCGATAGCAATCAGCCCCAGCATTTT. Protein product: CASVRDRKQGFDSNQPQHF. This rearrangement joins TRBV10-1 to TRBJ1-5, with D perhaps matching TRBD1 (6 bases). The CDR3 totals 19 residues. The germline gives CDR1 WNHNN, CDR2 SYGVQD (reference sequence). V lost 9 bases, J lost 0 bases, and 27 bases lay in between.

The V call is TRBV20-1, the J call TRBJ1-2; D gene ambiguous. This CDR3 has 11 residues. Germline values: CDR1 DFQATT, CDR2 SNEGSKA (reference sequence). The CDR3 loop is CGTESNYGYTF. In DNA, the CDR3 is TGCGGTACCGAGTCTAACTATGGCTACACCTTC.

This clone was counted ten times or more. This chain connects TRBV6-6 to TRBJ2-3; 12 bases line up with TRBD1. The CDR3 runs 17 residues. The V segment lost 5 bases and the J segment 3 bases; nucleotides outside the gene matches: 9. The V gene's germline CDR1 is MNHNY and CDR2 SVGAGI (reference sequence). CDR3 sequence: CASSPSGQGAPTDTQYF. The CDR3 bases are TGTGCCAGCAGTCCTTCGGGACAGGGGGCACCAACAGATACGCAGTATTTT.

The chain is built from TRBV25-1 and TRBJ2-1, with D perhaps TRBD2 (6 bases). The germline V and J ends were trimmed by 4 bases and 7 bases, with 14 bases remaining between them. From germline, CDR1 is MGHDK and CDR2 SYGVNS. The CDR3 loop spans 14 amino acids. The CDR3 spells CASSGGAPGNEQFF. The CDR3 coding sequence is TGTGCCAGCAGTGGCGGGGCCCCAGGGAATGAGCAGTTCTTC.

The rearrangement joins TRBV7-6 to TRBJ2-7; D is possibly TRBD1 (8 bases). The CDR3 consists of 14 residues. Trimming stripped 3 bases from V and 4 bases from J, with 13 bases between. Germline values: CDR1 SGHVS, CDR2 FNYEAQ. The CDR3 DNA is TGTGCCAGCAGCTTCGGACAGGGAGGGTACGAGCAGTACTTC. This translates into CASSFGQGGYEQYF. The full variable domain, with the rest looked up from reference TRBV7-6 and TRBJ2-7, is GAGVSQSPRYKVTKRGQDVALRCDPISGHVSLYWYRQALGQGPEFLTYFNYEAQQDKSGLPNDRFSAERPEGSISTLTIQRTEQRDSAMYRCASSFGQGGYEQYFGPGTRLTVT.

This clone was found once. V and J are TRBV6-5 and TRBJ1-4; D call uncertain. This CDR3 is 14 amino acids long. Germline CDR1 MNHEY, CDR2 SVGAGI. V was clipped by 0 bases and J by 8 bases, with 10 bases between them. The CDR3 DNA is TGTGCCAGCAGTTACTCGCCGGGAAACGAAAAACTGTTTTTT. Protein sequence: CASSYSPGNEKLFF.

The chain combines TRBV5-1 with TRBJ1-5; D not resolved. V gave up 1 base and J gave up 4 bases, with 6 bases separating them. The CDR3 loop spans 13 amino acids. Germline loops: CDR1 SGHRS, CDR2 YFSETQ. For the CDR3, the DNA is TGCGCCAGCAGCTTGAACGGGAATCAGCCCCAGCATTTT. Translating it yields CASSLNGNQPQHF.

The chain has TRBV6-5 and TRBJ2-1, with 9 bases lining up with TRBD1. Germline V gives CDR1 MNHEY, CDR2 SVGAGI. The length of the CDR3 is 15 residues. V trimming: 5 bases; J trimming: 6 bases; junction bases outside the gene matches: 8. Here the CDR3 DNA reads TGTGCCAGCAGTCGCCTACAGGGGGCTTTCAATGAGCAGTTCTTC. Translated: CASSRLQGAFNEQFF.

This clone was picked up a small number of times. This sequence joins TRBV18 and TRBJ1-3; 9 bases match TRBD1. V gave up 2 bases and J gave up 2 bases; unmatched junction bases: 1. The length of the CDR3 is 15 residues. Germline V CDR1 and CDR2: KGHSH, LQKENI. The chain's CDR3 is CASSPGDRAGNTIYF. CDR3 sequence (DNA): TGTGCCAGCTCACCAGGGGACAGGGCTGGAAACACCATATATTTT. The full variable domain, its missing parts supplied by reference TRBV18 and TRBJ1-3, is NAGVMQNPRHLVRRRGQEARLRCSPMKGHSHVYWYRQLPEEGLKFMVYLQKENIIDESGMPKERFSAEFPKEGPSILRIQQVVRGDSAAYFCASSPGDRAGNTIYFGEGSWLTVV.

V is TRBV7-7 and J is TRBJ2-3; tentative D call: TRBD1 (6 bases). V was clipped by 5 bases and J by 2 bases, with 14 bases between them. The CDR3 contains 15 residues. Germline V lookup: CDR1 SSHAT, CDR2 FNYEAQ (reference sequence). The CDR3 sequence: CASSGGAAFTDTQYF. The CDR3 region has the DNA TGTGCCAGCAGCGGGGGCGCCGCCTTCACAGATACGCAGTATTTT.

This chain connects TRBV3-1 (or the pseudogene TRBV3-2) to TRBJ2-2, with D possibly being TRBD2 (6 bases). In germline, CDR1 is LGHDT, CDR2 YNNKEL (reference sequence). The length of the CDR3 is 18 residues. V was clipped by 3 bases and J by 7 bases, with 24 bases between them. The DNA for the CDR3 is TGTGCCAGCAGCCACTTGCGCAGGGCGCGGGGTTCGAACGGGGAGCTGTTTTTT. The encoded protein is CASSHLRRARGSNGELFF.

V is TRBV18 and J is TRBJ1-2; 7 bases match TRBD1. Germline assignment: CDR1 KGHSH and CDR2 LQKENI. The V and J ends lost 8 bases and 5 bases, in that order; junction bases with no gene match: 20. The CDR3 is 17 residues long. The CDR3, as DNA: TGTGCCAGCCGGGGACAGAAGACTCCCGGGCCACTTTATGGCTACACCTTC. Its protein is CASRGQKTPGPLYGYTF.